This T cell receptor beta chain was identified during a study of T cells in Graves' hyperthyroidism and ophthalmopathy. Clinical symptoms, serum thyroxine, TRAb, thyroid ultrasound and orbital computed tomography informed diagnoses. The CDR3 length is 16 residues. Germline loops: CDR1 MNHNS, CDR2 SASEGT. The V end was cut by 6 bases, the J end by 8 bases, with 23 bases between. To note about this clonotype: The antigen is undetermined.

Study-level results: With a median lead of roughly 6.2 months before onset, the model predicted ophthalmopathy.

Amplified regions were TCR beta CDR3 sequences from RNA transcripts. When the TCR CDR3 underwent first-round RT-PCR, the HTBI primer set was used. TCRdb fed the multiplex PCR reads into MiXCR, producing one record per CDR3 protein. This table holds 490,000 or so distinct CDR3 sequences, roughly 15% found once. The receptor comes from a young woman with Graves' ophthalmopathy. Sample: blood. The chain is built from TRBV6-1 and TRBJ2-4, with D maybe TRBD2 (6 bases). The CDR3 reads CASRRRGGRAKYIQYF. The CDR3 DNA reads as TGTGCCAGCAGGCGACGGGGAGGCAGGGCCAAGTACATTCAGTACTTC.